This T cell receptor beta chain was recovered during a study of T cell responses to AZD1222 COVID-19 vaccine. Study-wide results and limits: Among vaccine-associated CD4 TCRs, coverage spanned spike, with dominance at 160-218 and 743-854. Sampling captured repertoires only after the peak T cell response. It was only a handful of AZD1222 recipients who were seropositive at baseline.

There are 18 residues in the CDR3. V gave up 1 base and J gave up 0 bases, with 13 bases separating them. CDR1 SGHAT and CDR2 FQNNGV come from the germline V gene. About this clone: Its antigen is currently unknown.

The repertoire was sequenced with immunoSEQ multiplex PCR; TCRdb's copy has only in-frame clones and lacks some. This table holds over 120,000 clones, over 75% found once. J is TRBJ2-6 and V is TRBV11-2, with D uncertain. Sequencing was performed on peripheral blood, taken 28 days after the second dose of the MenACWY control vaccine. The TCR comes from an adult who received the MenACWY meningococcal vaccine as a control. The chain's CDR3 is CASSLVAGSYSGANVLTF. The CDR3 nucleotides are TGTGCCAGCAGCTTAGTTGCAGGATCCTACTCTGGGGCCAACGTCCTGACTTTC.